The next 24 T cell receptor beta chains were all read from a single sample in a study of T cell repertoires in ileal Crohn's disease. The time point here: proximal margin of the surgical specimen (macroscopically non-inflamed). Only in-frame clones appear in the TCRdb table, and some are missing; sequencing was by immunoSEQ multiplex PCR. This sample yields 2,700 or so clones, of which 79% are seen a single time; about 67% belongs to the top ten. The specimen was ileal tissue. The source of these receptors is an adult with Crohn's disease.

In regard to this clone: The sample has other DNA sequences that encode this CDR3 too. This chain links TRBV18 with TRBJ1-3; D perhaps matches TRBD1 (5 bases). The CDR3 has 14 residues. V was pared by 2 bases and J by 2 bases, with 7 bases between. The germline V gene has CDR1 KGHSH and CDR2 LQKENI. The CDR3 bases are TGTGCCAGCTCACCAGGGACGACTGGAAACACCATATATTTT. Encoded protein: CASSPGTTGNTIYF.

The gene calls are TRBV5-6 and TRBJ2-7; TRBD2 aligns across 9 bases. The germline V gene encodes CDR1 SGHDT and CDR2 YYEEEE. The CDR3 is made up of 16 amino acids. The V and J ends lost 0 bases and 8 bases, in that order; junction bases with no gene match: 12. The CDR3 loop is CASSLDRAGGGVKQYF. CDR3 DNA sequence: TGTGCCAGCAGCTTGGATAGAGCGGGGGGAGGTGTCAAGCAGTACTTC. The full variable domain, rest sourced from reference TRBV5-6 and TRBJ2-7, is DAGVTQSPTHLIKTRGQQVTLRCSPKSGHDTVSWYQQALGQGPQFIFQYYEEEERQRGNFPDRFSGHQFPNYSSELNVNALLLGDSALYLCASSLDRAGGGVKQYFGPGTRLTVT.

The chain joins TRBV28 to TRBJ1-4; possibly TRBD1 for D (5 bases). The CDR3 extends over 15 amino acids. Germline-derived CDR1 and CDR2 are MDHEN and SYDVKM. Between the trimmed V and J ends, which lost 5 bases and 2 bases, there was a span of 12 bases. Written as DNA, the CDR3 is TGTGCCAGCAGTCGCCGGGGCCCCACTAATGAAAAACTGTTTTTT. The encoded protein is CASSRRGPTNEKLFF.

The chain carries TRBV7-8 and TRBJ1-2; weak D call: TRBD1 (5 bases). This CDR3 is 13 amino acids long. Germline CDR1 reads SGHVS; CDR2 reads FQNEAQ. V lost 7 bases and J lost 2, with 11 bases in between. The DNA for the CDR3 is TGTGCCAGCACCGACAGTGCCAACTATGGCTACACCTTC. It is translated as CASTDSANYGYTF.

The chain uses TRBV11-2 and TRBJ1-1; D uncertain. V dropped 1 base and J dropped 11 bases, with 20 bases sitting between them. CDR1 and CDR2 (germline): SGHAT, FQNNGV. The CDR3 has 15 residues. This CDR3 reads CASSLVGLRSEVAFF. The CDR3 region has the DNA TGTGCCAGCAGCTTAGTCGGCTTGCGGAGTGAAGTTGCTTTCTTT.

The rearrangement joins TRBV11-2 to TRBJ2-2; D unresolved. Trimming took off 5 bases at V and 7 bases at J, with 8 bases between the two ends. The CDR3 sequence is 12 residues long. Germline V CDR1 and CDR2: SGHAT, FQNNGV. CDR3 region: CASSREFGELFF. CDR3 DNA: TGTGCCAGCAGCCGAGAATTCGGGGAGCTGTTTTTT.

The chain is built from TRBV27 and TRBJ2-3, with D unclear. The CDR3 contains 13 residues. V lost 3 bases and J 1 base, leaving 5 bases between the germline ends. Germline loops: CDR1 MNHEY, CDR2 SMNVEV (reference sequence). The CDR3 DNA sequence: TGTGCCAGCAGTTTTGGGGGCACAGATACGCAGTATTTT. It codes for CASSFGGTDTQYF.

The J gene is TRBJ2-7, the V gene TRBV5-1; TRBD1 agrees at 8 bases. Germline values: CDR1 SGHRS, CDR2 YFSETQ. V shed 3 bases and J 2 bases; nucleotides not matched to a gene: 4. This CDR3 is built from 14 residues. CDR3 residues: CASSSLTGAYEQYF. The CDR3 DNA reads TGCGCCAGCAGCTCCTTGACAGGGGCCTACGAGCAGTACTTC.

This chain connects TRBV28 to TRBJ1-3; D is uncertain. Germline V lookup: CDR1 MDHEN, CDR2 SYDVKM. The V gene lost 6 bases and the J gene lost 0 bases, with 15 bases spanning the gap. This CDR3 contains 16 residues. The CDR3 coding sequence is TGTGCCAGCAGACTGGGCCTAAGCGTCTCTGGAAACACCATATATTTT. It translates to CASRLGLSVSGNTIYF. Together with reference TRBV28 and TRBJ1-3, the CDR3 gives the full variable domain: DVKVTQSSRYLVKRTGEKVFLECVQDMDHENMFWYRQDPGLGLRLIYFSYDVKMKEKGDIPEGYSVSREKKERFSLILESASTNQTSMYLCASRLGLSVSGNTIYFGEGSWLTVV.

The CDR3 DNA sequence: TGTGCCAGTTCCCCTCAACCGATCTATGGCTACACCTTC. It is translated as CASSPQPIYGYTF. This rearrangement joins TRBV19 to TRBJ1-2; D remains unclear. The CDR3 is made up of 13 amino acids. Germline V CDR1 and CDR2: LNHDA, SQIVND (reference sequence). Trimming pared 8 bases from V and 4 bases from J, leaving 14 bases between. Variable domain in full (rest from reference TRBV19 and TRBJ1-2): DGGITQSPKYLFRKEGQNVTLSCEQNLNHDAMYWYRQDPGQGLRLIYYSQIVNDFQKGDIAEGYSVSREKKESFPLTVTSAQKNPTAFYLCASSPQPIYGYTFGSGTRLTVV.

The CDR3 DNA follows: TGCGCCAGCAGCCGCCCGGACAGTCTCTACAATGAGCAGTTCTTC. It specifies CASSRPDSLYNEQFF. V gene TRBV5-1 combines with J gene TRBJ2-1, with D tentatively TRBD1 (6 bases). Trimming left V 4 bases short and J 3 bases short, with 14 bases between. In germline, CDR1 is SGHRS, CDR2 YFSETQ. The CDR3 loop spans 15 amino acids.

In its sample, this clone was seen once. The rearrangement uses TRBV7-2 and TRBJ2-2; no firm D call. Trimming pared 4 bases from V and 0 bases from J, leaving 12 bases between. The CDR3 totals 16 residues. CDR1 and CDR2 from the germline V gene are SGHTA and FQGNSA. This CDR3 is CASSSIPVANTGELFF. In DNA, the CDR3 is TGTGCCAGCAGCTCAATACCGGTTGCGAACACCGGGGAGCTGTTTTTT.

V and J are TRBV5-6 and TRBJ1-1, with D unresolved. The germline V gene encodes CDR1 SGHDT and CDR2 YYEEEE. V lost 0 bases to trimming and J lost 1 base, with 16 bases between them. The CDR3 is 17 residues long. CDR3 in amino acids: CASSLAGKYRENTEAFF. The CDR3 nucleotides are TGTGCCAGCAGCTTGGCCGGAAAATACCGGGAGAACACTGAAGCTTTCTTT.

The chain carries TRBV9 and TRBJ2-1, with 8 bases lining up with TRBD2. Trimming cost V 0 bases and J 4 bases; bases outside gene matches: 3. CDR3 length: 15 residues. In germline, CDR1 is SGDLS, CDR2 YYNGEE. The CDR3 DNA is TGTGCCAGCAGCGTAGGTAGCGGGGTGTACAATGAGCAGTTCTTC. This codes for CASSVGSGVYNEQFF.

The chain joins TRBV25-1 to TRBJ1-2; 7 bases agree with TRBD1. CDR3 length: 16 amino acids. After removal of 2 bases from V and 3 bases from J, the junction contained 9 bases not matched to a gene. Germline CDR1 and CDR2: MGHDK and SYGVNS. CDR3 bases: TGTGCCAGCAGTGAAGGGCCCCGGCAGGGGGACTATGGCTACACCTTC. Translating it yields CASSEGPRQGDYGYTF.

The V and J genes are TRBV2 and TRBJ1-2, with 8 bases identical to TRBD1. CDR3 length equals 13 residues. The trim removed 4 bases at V and 6 bases at J, leaving 4 bases unmatched. Germline loops: CDR1 SNHLY, CDR2 FYNNEI. The chain's CDR3 is CASSGTGRDGYTF. CDR3 DNA sequence: TGTGCCAGCAGTGGGACAGGGAGGGATGGCTACACCTTC.

This clone is medium-sized in the sample. The chain couples TRBV5-4 to TRBJ1-3; 7 positions match TRBD1. The CDR3 spans 16 residues. Per the germline V gene, CDR1 is SGHNT and CDR2 is YYREEE (reference sequence). With V trimmed by 3 bases and J by 2 bases, 8 bases remained unmatched. The CDR3 DNA reads as TGTGCCAGCAGCTATGGTCGACAGGGAGCTGGAAACACCATATATTTT. As protein: CASSYGRQGAGNTIYF.

This clone turned up a few times. V and J are TRBV7-6 and TRBJ1-1, with unresolved D. Germline CDR1 is SGHVS and CDR2 is FNYEAQ. This CDR3 is built from 17 residues. Trimming removed 1 base from V and 0 bases from J, with 15 bases in between. Here the CDR3 DNA reads TGTGCCAGCAGCTTAGGGGCAATGGGCGGCCTGAACACTGAAGCTTTCTTT. The encoded protein is CASSLGAMGGLNTEAFF.

This rearrangement joins TRBV7-9 to TRBJ2-7, with D perhaps matching TRBD2 (5 bases). This CDR3 contains 13 residues. CDR1 is SEHNR, CDR2 FQNEAQ, per germline (reference sequence). Trimming removed 10 bases at V and 3 bases at J, with 16 bases between. The CDR3 is CATSGERLYEQYF. The CDR3 DNA reads as TGTGCCACCTCCGGGGAGCGACTCTACGAGCAGTACTTC.

This chain connects TRBV7-2 to TRBJ1-2; D unresolved. V lost 5 bases to trimming and J lost 6 bases, with 10 bases between them. Germline V gene sequence: CDR1 SGHTA, CDR2 FQGNSA. The CDR3 runs to 12 residues. The CDR3 region is CASSPLGDGYTF. DNA of the CDR3: TGTGCCAGCAGCCCCCTTGGAGATGGCTACACCTTC.

The chain recombines TRBV30 with TRBJ1-4; 11 bases are shared with TRBD1. The CDR3 has 13 residues. V lost 8 bases, J lost 7 bases, and 6 bases stayed unmatched. Germline V gene lookup returns CDR1 GTSNPN and CDR2 SVGIG (reference sequence). The CDR3 nucleotides are TGTGCCGGGCGGGACAGGGGGAGTGAAAAACTGTTTTTT. This codes for CAGRDRGSEKLFF. The full variable domain, completed using reference TRBV30 and TRBJ1-4, is SQTIHQWPATLVQPVGSPLSLECTVEGTSNPNLYWYRQAAGRGLQLLFYSVGIGQISSEVPQNLSASRPQDRQFILSSKKLLLSDSGFYLCAGRDRGSEKLFFGSGTQLSVL.

The sample holds a few counts of this clone. The rearrangement links TRBV5-4 to TRBJ1-1; D may be TRBD1 (6 bases). The ends were cut back, 3 bases at V and 5 bases at J, with 17 bases in the middle. Germline CDR1 and CDR2: SGHNT and YYREEE (reference sequence). The CDR3 sequence is 15 residues long. CDR3 amino acids: CASSWGRGSITEAFF. The CDR3 DNA reads as TGTGCCAGCAGCTGGGGCAGGGGCTCGATTACTGAAGCTTTCTTT.

This clone was recorded a few times. J is TRBJ1-5 and V is TRBV27, with D unresolved. V lost 5 bases to trimming and J lost 7 bases, with 12 bases between them. Germline loops: CDR1 MNHEY, CDR2 SMNVEV (reference sequence). The length of the CDR3 is 13 residues. CDR3 sequence: CASSPSGLQPQHF. CDR3 DNA: TGTGCCAGCAGTCCCTCCGGGCTACAGCCCCAGCATTTT.

The V and J genes are TRBV28 and TRBJ2-1, with 9 bases identical to TRBD2. The germline V gene has CDR1 MDHEN and CDR2 SYDVKM. V dropped 10 bases and J dropped 4; count of bases not matched to a gene: 8. This CDR3 has 14 residues. In DNA form, the CDR3 reads TGTGCCACCCGTCGGGCGGGGGGGTACAATGAGCAGTTCTTC. The encoded protein is CATRRAGGYNEQFF.